This T cell receptor beta chain was sequenced for a study of T cells in Graves' hyperthyroidism and ophthalmopathy. Study background: Blood from the periphery was taken at initial diagnosis, before any treatment. Study results and limitations: Before onset, by a median of approximately 5.9 months, the model predicted ophthalmopathy. Blood held most thyroid clonotypes expanded above 0.001 frequency.

CDR1 is MNHEY, CDR2 SVGEGT, per germline. Trimming removed 5 bases from V and 5 bases from J, with 16 bases in between. CDR3 length: 14 residues. The study excluded patients with uncontrolled infection, other autoimmune disease, pregnancy or lactation. This clonotype was counted at least ten times. Its cognate antigen is unknown. Template material for amplifying TCR beta CDR3 regions consisted of RNA transcripts. HTBI primers were the set used in a first-round RT-PCR of the TCR CDR3. Each CDR3 protein gets one entry after TCRdb re-called the multiplex PCR reads with MiXCR. In the table there are fewer than 900,000 distinct CDR3 sequences, about a sixth of which are singletons.

This chain joins TRBV6-2 or TRBV6-3 and TRBJ2-7; perhaps TRBD2 as D (6 bases). This receptor was identified in a man aged 18 to 29 with Graves' hyperthyroidism. Material for sequencing was blood. CDR3 in amino acids: CASSPSGGPDEQYF. Written as DNA, the CDR3 is TGTGCCAGCAGTCCGTCAGGAGGGCCGGACGAGCAGTACTTC.